This TCR beta chain was captured by sequencing in a study of Graves' ophthalmopathy and Graves' hyperthyroidism. General study findings and limits: Among thyroid clonotypes expanded above 0.001 frequency, most also appeared in blood.

Ophthalmopathy donors were characterized by moderate-to-severe activity, CAS of at least 3, NOSPECS of at least 4, and duration under 3 months. This clonotype showed up many times. The antigen is undetermined. RNA transcripts yielded amplified TCR beta CDR3 regions. In the first round, RT-PCR was carried out with HTBI primers, and a multiplex PCR formed the second round. One entry per CDR3 protein results from TCRdb running MiXCR on the multiplex PCR reads. Here the sample spans tens of thousands of distinct CDR3 sequences, approximately 52% being singletons. V lost 7 bases and J lost 0, with 16 bases in between. Germline V gene data show CDR1 as LNHDA and CDR2 as SQIVND (reference sequence). The CDR3 is made up of 17 amino acids.

The receptor was isolated from an adult man with Graves' ophthalmopathy. V usage is TRBV19 and J usage is TRBJ2-6, with D possibly matching TRBD1 (5 bases). The specimen was peripheral blood. CDR3 sequence: CASMASQVVSGANVLTF. CDR3 nucleotide sequence: TGTGCCAGTATGGCCTCACAGGTCGTCTCTGGGGCCAACGTCCTGACTTTC.